The 21 T cell receptor beta chains listed next were all sequenced from one sample in a study of blood T cell repertoires in COVID-19. TCRdb keeps only in-frame clones here, not all; method: immunoSEQ multiplex PCR. Counted here are 400,000 or so clones, approximately 90% occurring once; the ten biggest clones make up 0.8% to 0.9%. The sequenced material came from peripheral blood. These receptors were taken from a man between 18 and 35 years old with COVID-19, enrolled during active disease.

This chain joins TRBV25-1 and TRBJ2-5, with D possibly matching TRBD2 (5 bases). In germline, CDR1 is MGHDK, CDR2 SYGVNS. Trimming stripped 6 bases from V and 4 bases from J, with 15 bases between. This CDR3 contains 14 residues. The CDR3 region is CASRNPGRGETQYF. As DNA, the CDR3 is TGTGCCAGCAGGAACCCGGGAAGAGGAGAGACCCAGTACTTC. The full variable domain, its missing parts supplied by reference TRBV25-1 and TRBJ2-5, is EADIYQTPRYLVIGTGKKITLECSQTMGHDKMYWYQQDPGMELHLIHYSYGVNSTEKGDLSSESTVSRIRTEHFPLTLESARPSHTSQYLCASRNPGRGETQYFGPGTRLLVL.

This clone was counted a single time. The rearrangement links TRBV12-3 or TRBV12-4 to TRBJ2-7, with 7 nucleotides matching TRBD2. V was clipped by 5 bases and J by 4 bases; unmatched bases: 5. This CDR3 contains 13 residues. The CDR3 sequence: CASSPVGGYEQYF. Here the CDR3 DNA reads TGTGCCAGCAGTCCCGTCGGGGGGTACGAGCAGTACTTC.

The genes are TRBV2 and TRBJ1-1, with D possibly being TRBD1 (6 bases). Germline lookup yields CDR1 SNHLY and CDR2 FYNNEI. Trimming took off 6 bases at V and 5 bases at J, with 16 bases between the two ends. This CDR3 contains 14 residues. The CDR3 loop is CASSKQGFRTEAFF. The DNA of the CDR3 is TGTGCCAGCAGCAAACAGGGCTTCCGAACTGAAGCTTTCTTT.

The V and J genes are TRBV5-1 and TRBJ2-5; 7 positions agree with TRBD1. Germline CDR1 SGHRS, CDR2 YFSETQ. The CDR3 contains 16 residues. The ends lost 2 bases at V and 2 bases at J; junction bases unmatched: 9. This chain's CDR3 is CASSLGATGPQETQYF. The CDR3 bases are TGCGCCAGCAGCTTAGGGGCGACAGGGCCACAAGAGACCCAGTACTTC. The whole variable domain, filled in from reference TRBV5-1 and TRBJ2-5, reads KAGVTQTPRYLIKTRGQQVTLSCSPISGHRSVSWYQQTPGQGLQFLFEYFSETQRNKGNFPGRFSGRQFSNSRSEMNVSTLELGDSALYLCASSLGATGPQETQYFGPGTRLLVL.

The chain employs TRBV2 and TRBJ2-1; 9 nucleotides match TRBD2. Germline V gene data show CDR1 as SNHLY and CDR2 as FYNNEI. The CDR3 covers 18 residues. After removal of 5 bases from V and 1 base from J, the junction contained 12 bases not matched to a gene. The CDR3 here is CASSLFVGGGGSYNEQFF. The CDR3 DNA reads as TGTGCCAGCAGTCTGTTCGTTGGCGGGGGGGGATCCTACAATGAGCAGTTCTTC.

The chain carries TRBV5-1 and TRBJ2-7; D is uncertain. CDR3 size: 11 residues. Trimming removed 4 bases from V and 7 bases from J, with 9 bases in between. CDR1 and CDR2 (germline): SGHRS, YFSETQ. The CDR3 here is CASSRSGEQYF. The DNA of the CDR3 is TGCGCCAGCAGCCGGAGTGGGGAGCAGTACTTC.

CDR3 in DNA: TGTGCCAGCAGCTTCGGTGACGAGCAGTACTTC. This codes for CASSFGDEQYF. The V call is TRBV11-2, the J call TRBJ2-7; D unclear. V lost 3 bases and J lost 5, with 5 bases in between. This CDR3 is built from 11 residues. The germline V gene encodes CDR1 SGHAT and CDR2 FQNNGV. Full variable domain (outside the CDR3, taken from reference TRBV11-2 and TRBJ2-7): EAGVAQSPRYKIIEKRQSVAFWCNPISGHATLYWYQQILGQGPKLLIQFQNNGVVDDSQLPKDRFSAERLKGVDSTLKIQPAKLEDSAVYLCASSFGDEQYFGPGTRLTVT.

This clone occurred once. The CDR3 loop is CAIKPGGADTQYF. The CDR3 DNA reads TGTGCCATCAAACCCGGCGGGGCAGATACGCAGTATTTT. The chain links TRBV10-3 to TRBJ2-3; TRBD2 is a possible D gene (6 bases). With 7 bases removed from V and 4 bases from J, the gap between germline ends came to 12 bases. Germline-derived CDR1 and CDR2 are ENHRY and SYGVKD. The CDR3 contains 13 residues.

The CDR3 spells CAWSESYSFNEKLFF. DNA of the CDR3: TGTGCCTGGAGTGAGTCATACTCCTTTAATGAAAAACTGTTTTTT. The chain recombines TRBV30 with TRBJ1-4; D gene uncertain. CDR1 and CDR2 from the germline V gene are GTSNPN and SVGIG (reference sequence). The CDR3 runs 15 residues. V lost 1 base and J 4 bases, leaving 13 bases between the germline ends.

The rearrangement uses TRBV3-1 (or the pseudogene TRBV3-2) and TRBJ2-3, with 8 bases identical to TRBD1. Germline V gene data show CDR1 as LGHDT and CDR2 as YNNKEL (reference sequence). V shed 1 base and J 2 bases; nucleotides not matched to a gene: 8. This CDR3 comprises 17 residues. The CDR3 coding sequence is TGTGCCAGCAGCCAAGGTTGGCAGGGGGCCGTCACAGATACGCAGTATTTT. Encoded protein: CASSQGWQGAVTDTQYF.

This clone was picked up a small number of times. The gene calls are TRBV2 and TRBJ2-7; D possibly corresponds to TRBD1 (5 bases). There are 15 residues in the CDR3. Germline CDR1 and CDR2: SNHLY and FYNNEI. Trimming removed 8 bases at V and 0 bases at J, with 17 bases between. CDR3 amino acids: CASDKTVPISYEQYF. The CDR3 DNA reads as TGTGCCAGCGATAAGACAGTACCTATCTCCTACGAGCAGTACTTC.

This chain uses TRBV3-1 (or the pseudogene TRBV3-2) with TRBJ2-5; D call uncertain. Germline CDR1 is LGHDT and CDR2 is YNNKEL (reference sequence). This CDR3 has 15 amino acids. Trimming left V 2 bases short and J 2 bases short, with 12 bases between. The CDR3 nucleotides are TGTGCCAGCAGCCAAAAATTGGCTAGGCAAGAGACCCAGTACTTC. Translation: CASSQKLARQETQYF.

The CDR3 sequence: CASSPRPQETQYF. The CDR3 region has the DNA TGCGCCAGCAGCCCGCGGCCCCAAGAGACCCAGTACTTC. The J gene is TRBJ2-5, the V gene TRBV5-1; unclear D gene. The germline gives CDR1 SGHRS, CDR2 YFSETQ. This CDR3 contains 13 residues. The V and J ends lost 4 bases and 1 base respectively, with 8 bases between them. Drawing the rest from reference TRBV5-1 and TRBJ2-5, the complete variable domain is KAGVTQTPRYLIKTRGQQVTLSCSPISGHRSVSWYQQTPGQGLQFLFEYFSETQRNKGNFPGRFSGRQFSNSRSEMNVSTLELGDSALYLCASSPRPQETQYFGPGTRLLVL.

The chain uses TRBV5-4 and TRBJ2-7; D may be TRBD1 (6 bases). Trimming left V 3 bases short and J 0 bases short, with 13 bases between. The CDR3 length is 15 residues. The germline CDR1 and CDR2 sequences are SGHNT and YYREEE (reference sequence). CDR3 region: CASSSSTGISYEQYF. The CDR3 DNA is TGTGCCAGCAGCTCTTCGACAGGAATCTCCTACGAGCAGTACTTC.

This clone came up once. The chain carries TRBV6-5 and TRBJ2-3, with TRBD2 matching 7 bases. The CDR3 extends over 15 amino acids. The germline CDR1 and CDR2 sequences are MNHEY and SVGAGI. V shed 2 bases, J shed 4 bases, and the junction held 6 bases outside the gene matches. The CDR3 protein is CASSYAGASADTQYF. The CDR3 nucleotides are TGTGCCAGCAGTTACGCGGGAGCCTCTGCAGATACGCAGTATTTT.

The chain combines TRBV7-9 with TRBJ2-3, with 8 bases aligning to TRBD1. This CDR3 contains 16 residues. Germline V lookup: CDR1 SEHNR, CDR2 FQNEAQ (reference sequence). V shed 1 base and J 4 bases; nucleotides not matched to a gene: 7. The DNA for the CDR3 is TGTGCCAGCAGCTTAGGCACGACAGGGGTGTCAGATACGCAGTATTTT. This gives the protein CASSLGTTGVSDTQYF.

The genes are TRBV6-6 and TRBJ1-5, with TRBD1 matching 7 bases. This CDR3 has 16 amino acids. Trimming at V came to 2 bases and at J to 4 bases, leaving 8 bases not matched to a gene. Germline V gives CDR1 MNHNY, CDR2 SVGAGI (reference sequence). The CDR3 DNA reads TGTGCCAGCAGTTACCGAGGGACAGATCGGAATCAGCCCCAGCATTTT. Protein product: CASSYRGTDRNQPQHF.

This clone appeared a few times. The chain recombines TRBV11-2 with TRBJ2-1, with D tentatively TRBD1 (6 bases). Per the germline V gene, CDR1 is SGHAT and CDR2 is FQNNGV. Trimming cost V 1 base and J 6 bases, with 10 bases left between them. CDR3 length: 14 residues. In DNA, the CDR3 is TGTGCCAGCAGCTTAGGGGGACAACCCAATGAGCAGTTCTTC. The encoded protein is CASSLGGQPNEQFF.

CDR3 coding DNA: TGCAGTGCTAGTAGGGCAGGGGGAGGCGGCTACACCTTC. Translated, it gives CSASRAGGGGYTF. The chain combines TRBV20-1 with TRBJ1-2; 7 bases match TRBD1. CDR3 length: 13 residues. Per the germline V gene, CDR1 is DFQATT and CDR2 is SNEGSKA (reference sequence). V was clipped by 3 bases and J by 8 bases; unmatched bases: 9.

V is TRBV2 and J is TRBJ1-6; D is perhaps TRBD1 (5 bases). The CDR3 has 14 residues. CDR1 and CDR2 (germline): SNHLY, FYNNEI. The V end lost 3 bases, the J end lost 9 bases, and 12 bases lay between the germline ends. The CDR3 DNA sequence: TGTGCCAGCAGTGAGAGACAGCCTGGTTCACCCCTCCACTTT. This translates into CASSERQPGSPLHF.

The CDR3 sequence is CSVNQVNTEAFF. The CDR3 DNA reads TGCAGCGTAAACCAGGTGAACACTGAAGCTTTCTTT. The chain employs TRBV29-1 and TRBJ1-1; D is ambiguous. V shed 6 bases and J shed 0 bases, with 8 bases lying between them. Germline loops: CDR1 SQVTM, CDR2 ANQGSEA. This CDR3 is 12 amino acids long.